This is a list of T cell receptor beta chains from one sample in a study of blood T cells in healthy people across ages. TCRdb used MiXCR to reprocess the 5' RACE reads, holding one entry per CDR3 protein. The top ten clones hold approximately 0.79% of a sample with more than 900,000 distinct CDR3 sequences, 25% of them seen once. These same records also appear under a second study, on T cells of mothers and their children.

The sample was blood. These receptors came from a girl under 10 years old in good health. The CDR3 runs from the conserved cysteine through the conserved F or W. The order of the fields is D gene, J gene, V gene, clone size, CDR3 length, CDR3 protein, CDR3 DNA. The D gene is left open where the match is weak. Only part of the rows carry a size: once, few, many, or a class if the clone is expanded.

D: .
J: TRBJ1-4
V: TRBV4-2
size: .
length: 13
CDR3: CASSQGKYEKLFF
DNA: TGTGCCAGCAGCCAAGGAAAATACGAAAAACTGTTTTTT

D: TRBD2
J: TRBJ2-3
V: TRBV29-1
size: few
length: 14
CDR3: CSVETGGRKDTQYF
DNA: TGCAGCGTAGAAACGGGGGGGCGGAAAGATACGCAGTATTTT

D: TRBD1
J: TRBJ2-7
V: TRBV6-6
size: few
length: 16
CDR3: CASSSPGGTGTYEQYF
DNA: TGTGCCAGCAGTTCACCCGGGGGGACAGGGACCTACGAGCAGTACTTC

D: TRBD2
J: TRBJ2-1
V: TRBV6-2/TRBV6-3
size: .
length: 16
CDR3: CASSSVREFGSNEQFF
DNA: TGTGCCAGCAGTTCGGTGCGGGAGTTTGGGTCCAATGAGCAGTTCTTC

D: TRBD1
J: TRBJ2-2
V: TRBV12-3/TRBV12-4
size: few
length: 14
CDR3: CAGSTGGNTGELFF
DNA: TGTGCCGGCTCCACAGGGGGAAACACCGGGGAGCTGTTTTTT

D: TRBD2
J: TRBJ2-7
V: TRBV20-1
size: .
length: 15
CDR3: CSANPGLAGVYEQYF
DNA: TGCAGTGCTAACCCGGGACTAGCGGGAGTTTACGAGCAGTACTTC

D: TRBD1
J: TRBJ1-2
V: TRBV7-2
size: few
length: 15
CDR3: CASSRYGQGMDGYTF
DNA: TGTGCCAGCAGTAGGTATGGACAGGGGATGGATGGCTACACCTTC

D: .
J: TRBJ1-3
V: TRBV12-3/TRBV12-4
size: .
length: 15
CDR3: CASSTWEGSGNTIYF
DNA: TGTGCCAGCAGTACTTGGGAGGGATCCGGAAACACCATATATTTT

D: .
J: TRBJ2-4
V: TRBV4-1
size: few
length: 13
CDR3: CASSHMYVNIQYF
DNA: TGCGCCAGCAGCCACATGTATGTGAACATTCAGTACTTC

D: .
J: TRBJ2-5
V: TRBV12-3/TRBV12-4
size: .
length: 16
CDR3: CASSSTRPRVWETQYF
DNA: TGTGCCAGCAGTTCCACCCGACCAAGGGTTTGGGAGACCCAGTACTTC

D: .
J: TRBJ1-2
V: TRBV7-9
size: .
length: 11
CDR3: CASEGNYGYTF
DNA: TGTGCCAGCGAGGGAAACTATGGCTACACCTTC

D: TRBD2
J: TRBJ2-1
V: TRBV7-2
size: .
length: 15
CDR3: CASSFSGPTYNEQFF
DNA: TGTGCCAGCAGCTTTAGCGGGCCCACCTACAATGAGCAGTTCTTC

D: .
J: TRBJ2-1
V: TRBV7-8
size: few
length: 15
CDR3: CASNLGGAGYNEQFF
DNA: TGTGCCAGCAACCTAGGGGGGGCCGGATACAATGAGCAGTTCTTC

D: TRBD2
J: TRBJ2-7
V: TRBV6-1
size: .
length: 18
CDR3: CASSGDNLAGGPRYEQYF
DNA: TGTGCCAGTTCGGGCGATAATTTAGCGGGAGGGCCCCGCTACGAGCAGTACTTC

D: .
J: TRBJ1-2
V: TRBV24-1
size: few
length: 12
CDR3: CATSDPAASYTF
DNA: TGTGCCACCAGTGATCCGGCGGCGAGCTACACCTTC

D: TRBD1
J: TRBJ2-7
V: TRBV29-1
size: few
length: 13
CDR3: CSVSGTGAYEQYF
DNA: TGCAGCGTCTCCGGGACAGGGGCCTACGAGCAGTACTTC

D: .
J: TRBJ1-1
V: TRBV6-5
size: .
length: 15
CDR3: CASSYSYSSGAEAFF
DNA: TGCGCCAGCAGTTACTCGTATTCTTCCGGGGCTGAAGCTTTCTTT

D: .
J: TRBJ2-5
V: TRBV5-1
size: few
length: 13
CDR3: CASSLAEGYLWFF
DNA: TGCGCCAGCAGCTTGGCGGAAGGATATCTCTGGTTCTTC

D: .
J: TRBJ1-1
V: TRBV4-1
size: .
length: 15
CDR3: CASSQSWTVNTEAFF
DNA: TGCGCCAGCAGCCAATCCTGGACAGTGAACACTGAAGCTTTCTTT

D: .
J: TRBJ1-4
V: TRBV6-1
size: many
length: 15
CDR3: CASNSARQGGEKLFF
DNA: TGTGCCAGTAACTCTGCGCGGCAGGGAGGCGAAAAACTGTTTTTT

D: TRBD2
J: TRBJ2-7
V: TRBV7-2
size: few
length: 18
CDR3: CASSLGGLAGGTTYEQYF
DNA: TGTGCCAGCAGCTTAGGGGGACTAGCGGGGGGAACGACCTACGAGCAGTACTTC

D: .
J: TRBJ2-7
V: TRBV3-1
size: .
length: 16
CDR3: CASSQEDRDGAYEQYF
DNA: TGTGCCAGCAGCCAAGAGGATCGGGACGGAGCATACGAGCAGTACTTC

D: .
J: TRBJ2-7
V: TRBV18
size: few
length: 14
CDR3: CASSPQQGPYEQYF
DNA: TGTGCCAGCTCACCACAGCAGGGACCCTACGAGCAGTACTTC

D: TRBD1
J: TRBJ2-2
V: TRBV4-2
size: few
length: 16
CDR3: CASSQENRGLTGELFF
DNA: TGTGCCAGCAGCCAAGAGAACAGGGGGCTGACCGGGGAGCTGTTTTTT

D: TRBD2
J: TRBJ2-1
V: TRBV27
size: few
length: 16
CDR3: CASSLGTSGRGNEQFF
DNA: TGTGCCAGCAGTTTAGGGACTAGCGGGAGAGGCAATGAGCAGTTCTTC

D: TRBD2
J: TRBJ2-1
V: TRBV7-3
size: few
length: 17
CDR3: CASSLTSTGTRTNEQFF
DNA: TGTGCCAGCAGCTTAACGTCTACGGGGACTAGAACCAATGAGCAGTTCTTC

D: TRBD1
J: TRBJ2-7
V: TRBV6-5
size: few
length: 14
CDR3: CASSYGQGVDEQYF
DNA: TGTGCCAGCAGTTACGGTCAGGGGGTGGACGAGCAGTACTTC

D: TRBD1
J: TRBJ2-7
V: TRBV3-1
size: .
length: 16
CDR3: CASSQGLDRVPYEQYF
DNA: TGTGCCAGCAGCCAAGGGCTGGACAGGGTCCCTTACGAGCAGTACTTC